This TCR beta chain was captured in a study of CD8+CD57+ T cells in acquired aplastic anemia. CDR3 and TCR beta VDJ profiling relied on genomic DNA as the template. MiXCR, applied by TCRdb to the reads, yields one record per CDR3 protein. Among some 150,000 distinct CDR3 sequences listed, roughly 43% were seen once. The CDR3 spans 16 residues. The J segment lost 3 bases and the V segment lost 0 bases, leaving 6 bases of the junction unmatched. Germline V lookup: CDR1 DFQATT, CDR2 SNEGSKA (reference sequence). The authors sequenced patients whose flow cytometry had shown CD8+CD57+ cell expansion. This clonotype was counted between two and nine times.

The rearrangement joins TRBV20-1 to TRBJ2-2; 8 nucleotides align to TRBD2. Sequenced material: sorted CD4+, CD8+, or CD8+CD57+ T cells (not recorded which) from PBMCs. This receptor was taken from a human donor with aplastic anemia. The CDR3: CSARETSGGDTGELFF. The CDR3 nucleotides read TGCAGTGCTAGAGAGACCAGCGGGGGAGACACCGGGGAGCTGTTTTTT.